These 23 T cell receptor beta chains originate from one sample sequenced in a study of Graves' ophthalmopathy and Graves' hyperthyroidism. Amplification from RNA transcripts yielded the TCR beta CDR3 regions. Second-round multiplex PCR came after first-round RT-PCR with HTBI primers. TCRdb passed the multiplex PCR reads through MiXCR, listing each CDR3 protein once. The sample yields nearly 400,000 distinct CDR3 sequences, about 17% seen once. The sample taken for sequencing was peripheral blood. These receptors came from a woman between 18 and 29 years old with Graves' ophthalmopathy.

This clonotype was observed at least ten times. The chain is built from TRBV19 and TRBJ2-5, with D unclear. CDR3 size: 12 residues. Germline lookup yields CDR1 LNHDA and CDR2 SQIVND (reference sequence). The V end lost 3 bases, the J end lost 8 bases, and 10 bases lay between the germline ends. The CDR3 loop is CASSIPPKTQYF. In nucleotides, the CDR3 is TGTGCCAGTAGTATCCCTCCGAAAACCCAGTACTTC.

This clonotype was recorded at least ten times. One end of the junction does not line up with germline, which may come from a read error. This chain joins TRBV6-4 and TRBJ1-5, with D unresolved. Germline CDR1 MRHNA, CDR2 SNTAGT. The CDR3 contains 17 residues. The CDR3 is CVSSDEGSLVSNQPQHF. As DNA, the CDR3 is TGTGTCAGCAGTGACGAGGGATCCCTTGTAAGCAATCAGCCCCAGCATTTT.

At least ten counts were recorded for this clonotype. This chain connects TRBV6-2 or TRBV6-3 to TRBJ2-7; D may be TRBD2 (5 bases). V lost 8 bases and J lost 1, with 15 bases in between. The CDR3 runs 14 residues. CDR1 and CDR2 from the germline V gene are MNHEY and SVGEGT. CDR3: CASRRLEGSYEQYF. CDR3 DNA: TGTGCCAGCCGTAGGCTAGAGGGATCCTACGAGCAGTACTTC.

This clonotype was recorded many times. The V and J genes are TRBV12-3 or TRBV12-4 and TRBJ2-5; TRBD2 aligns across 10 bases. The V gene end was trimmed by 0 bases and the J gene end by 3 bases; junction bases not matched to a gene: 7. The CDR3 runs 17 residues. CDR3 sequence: CASSLAVSAGGEETQYF. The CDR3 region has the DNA TGTGCCAGCAGTTTAGCGGTTTCAGCGGGGGGGGAAGAGACCCAGTACTTC.

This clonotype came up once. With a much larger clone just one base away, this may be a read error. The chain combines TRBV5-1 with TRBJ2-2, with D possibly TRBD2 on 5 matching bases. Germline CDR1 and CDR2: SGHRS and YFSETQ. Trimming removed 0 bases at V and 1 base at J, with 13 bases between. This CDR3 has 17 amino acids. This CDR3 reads CASSLATEVQNTGELFF. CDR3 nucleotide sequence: TGCGCCAGCAGCTTGGCCACGGAGGTACAGAACACCGGGGAGCTGTTTTTT.

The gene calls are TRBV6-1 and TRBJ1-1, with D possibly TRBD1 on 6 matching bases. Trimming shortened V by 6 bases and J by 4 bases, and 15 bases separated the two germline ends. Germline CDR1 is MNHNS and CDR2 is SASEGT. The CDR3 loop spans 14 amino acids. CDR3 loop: CASRITEGGTEAFF. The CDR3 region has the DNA TGTGCCAGCAGGATAACGGAGGGGGGCACTGAAGCTTTCTTT.

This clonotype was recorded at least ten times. The DNA for the CDR3 is TGTGCAATCCTAGCGGGAGCTAGGTACGAGCAGTACTTC. Translation gives CAILAGARYEQYF. The chain employs TRBV7-2 and TRBJ2-7, with TRBD2 matching over 10 bases. CDR1 is SGHTA, CDR2 FQGNSA, per germline. This CDR3 region has 13 residues.

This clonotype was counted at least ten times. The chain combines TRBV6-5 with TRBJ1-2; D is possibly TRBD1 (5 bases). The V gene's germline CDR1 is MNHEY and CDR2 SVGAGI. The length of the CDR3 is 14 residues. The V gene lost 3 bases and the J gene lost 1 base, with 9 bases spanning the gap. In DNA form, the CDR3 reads TGTGCCAGCAGTTATTGGGGGGATAACTATGGCTACACCTTC. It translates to CASSYWGDNYGYTF.

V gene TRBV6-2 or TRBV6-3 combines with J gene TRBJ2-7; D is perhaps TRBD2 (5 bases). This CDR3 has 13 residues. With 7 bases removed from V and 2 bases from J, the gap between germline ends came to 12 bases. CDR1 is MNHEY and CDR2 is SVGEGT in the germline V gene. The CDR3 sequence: CASKGSATYEQYF. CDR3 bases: TGTGCCAGCAAGGGTAGCGCGACCTACGAGCAGTACTTC.

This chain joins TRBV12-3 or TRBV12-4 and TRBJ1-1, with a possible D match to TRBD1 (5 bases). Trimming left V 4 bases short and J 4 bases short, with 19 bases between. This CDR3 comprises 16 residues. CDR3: CASSSSGARDGTEAFF. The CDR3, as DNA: TGTGCCAGCAGTTCATCCGGGGCCCGTGATGGCACTGAAGCTTTCTTT.

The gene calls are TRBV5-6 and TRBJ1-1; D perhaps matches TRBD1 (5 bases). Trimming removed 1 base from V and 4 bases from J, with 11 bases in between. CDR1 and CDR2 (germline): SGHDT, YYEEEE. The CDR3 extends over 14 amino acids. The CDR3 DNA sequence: TGTGCCAGCAGCTTGAGGGGACCTGGCACTGAAGCTTTCTTT. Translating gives CASSLRGPGTEAFF.

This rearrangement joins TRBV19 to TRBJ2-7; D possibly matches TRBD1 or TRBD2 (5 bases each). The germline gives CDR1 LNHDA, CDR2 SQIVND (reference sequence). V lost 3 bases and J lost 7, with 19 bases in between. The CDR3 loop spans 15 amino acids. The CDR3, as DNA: TGTGCCAGTAGTATTATAGGGACCAAACAGGTGGAGCAGTACTTC. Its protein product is CASSIIGTKQVEQYF.

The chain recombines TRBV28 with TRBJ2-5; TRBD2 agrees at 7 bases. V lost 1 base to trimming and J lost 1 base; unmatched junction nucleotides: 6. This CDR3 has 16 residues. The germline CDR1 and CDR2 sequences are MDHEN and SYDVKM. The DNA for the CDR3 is TGTGCCAGCAGTTTATACGCGGGAGAGGGCCAAGAGACCCAGTACTTC. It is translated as CASSLYAGEGQETQYF. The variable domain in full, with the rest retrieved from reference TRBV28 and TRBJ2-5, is DVKVTQSSRYLVKRTGEKVFLECVQDMDHENMFWYRQDPGLGLRLIYFSYDVKMKEKGDIPEGYSVSREKKERFSLILESASTNQTSMYLCASSLYAGEGQETQYFGPGTRLLVL.

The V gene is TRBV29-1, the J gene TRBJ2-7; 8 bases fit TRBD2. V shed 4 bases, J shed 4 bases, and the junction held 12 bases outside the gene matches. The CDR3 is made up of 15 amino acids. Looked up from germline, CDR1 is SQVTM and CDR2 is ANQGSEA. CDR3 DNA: TGCAGCGTTGGGCGCACCGGGGGGGGATCATACGAGCAGTACTTC. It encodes CSVGRTGGGSYEQYF.

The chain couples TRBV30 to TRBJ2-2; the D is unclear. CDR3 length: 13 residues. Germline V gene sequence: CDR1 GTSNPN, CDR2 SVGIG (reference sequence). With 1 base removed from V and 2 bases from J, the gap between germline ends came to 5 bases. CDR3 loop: CAWSEGNTGELFF. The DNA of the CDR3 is TGTGCCTGGAGTGAAGGCAACACCGGGGAGCTGTTTTTT.

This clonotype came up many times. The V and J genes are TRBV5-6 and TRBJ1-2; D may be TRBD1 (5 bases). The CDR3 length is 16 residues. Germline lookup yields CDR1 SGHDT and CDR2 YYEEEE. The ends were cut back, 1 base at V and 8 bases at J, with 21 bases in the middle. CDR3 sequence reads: CASSLPGTPFIRGYTF. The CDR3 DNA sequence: TGTGCCAGCAGCTTGCCAGGGACTCCGTTCATTCGGGGCTACACCTTC.

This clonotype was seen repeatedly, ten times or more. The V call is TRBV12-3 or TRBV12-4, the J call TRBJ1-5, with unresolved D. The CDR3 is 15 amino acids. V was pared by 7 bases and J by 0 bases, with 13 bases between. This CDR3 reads CASIGGDYSNQPQHF. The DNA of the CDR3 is TGTGCCAGCATCGGAGGAGATTATAGCAATCAGCCCCAGCATTTT.

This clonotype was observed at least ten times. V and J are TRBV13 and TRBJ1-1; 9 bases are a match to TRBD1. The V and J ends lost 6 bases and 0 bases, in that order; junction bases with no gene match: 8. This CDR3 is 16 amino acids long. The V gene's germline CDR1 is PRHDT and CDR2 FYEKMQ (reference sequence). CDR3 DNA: TGTGCCAGCAGTTCTAGACAGGGGGACATGAACACTGAAGCTTTCTTT. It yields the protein CASSSRQGDMNTEAFF. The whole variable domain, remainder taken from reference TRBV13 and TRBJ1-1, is AAGVIQSPRHLIKEKRETATLKCYPIPRHDTVYWYQQGPGQDPQFLISFYEKMQSDKGSIPDRFSAQQFSDYHSELNMSSLELGDSALYFCASSSRQGDMNTEAFFGQGTRLTVV.

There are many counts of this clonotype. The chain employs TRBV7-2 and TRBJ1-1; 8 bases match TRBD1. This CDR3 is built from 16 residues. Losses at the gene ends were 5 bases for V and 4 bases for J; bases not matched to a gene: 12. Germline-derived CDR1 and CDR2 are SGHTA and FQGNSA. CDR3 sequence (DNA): TGTGCCAGCAGCCTCAGGGGGCGCAGGGATGCCACTGAAGCTTTCTTT. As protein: CASSLRGRRDATEAFF.

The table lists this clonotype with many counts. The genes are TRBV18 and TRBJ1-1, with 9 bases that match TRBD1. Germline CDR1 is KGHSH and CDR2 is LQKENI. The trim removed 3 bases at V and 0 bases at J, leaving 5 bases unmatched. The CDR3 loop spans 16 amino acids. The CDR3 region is CASSPGQGVMNTEAFF. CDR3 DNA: TGTGCCAGCTCACCGGGACAGGGTGTGATGAACACTGAAGCTTTCTTT.

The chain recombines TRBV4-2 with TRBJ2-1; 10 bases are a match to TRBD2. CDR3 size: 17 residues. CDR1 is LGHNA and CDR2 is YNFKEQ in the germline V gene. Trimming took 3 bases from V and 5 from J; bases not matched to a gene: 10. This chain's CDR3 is CASSQAGLADPNNEQFF. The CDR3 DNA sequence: TGTGCCAGCAGCCAGGCCGGACTAGCGGACCCGAACAATGAGCAGTTCTTC.

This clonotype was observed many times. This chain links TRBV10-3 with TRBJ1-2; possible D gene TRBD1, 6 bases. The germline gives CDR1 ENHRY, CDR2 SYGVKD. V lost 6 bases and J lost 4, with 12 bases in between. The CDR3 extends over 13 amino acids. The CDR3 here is CAIRGQGTYGYTF. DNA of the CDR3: TGTGCCATCAGGGGGCAGGGGACCTATGGCTACACCTTC.

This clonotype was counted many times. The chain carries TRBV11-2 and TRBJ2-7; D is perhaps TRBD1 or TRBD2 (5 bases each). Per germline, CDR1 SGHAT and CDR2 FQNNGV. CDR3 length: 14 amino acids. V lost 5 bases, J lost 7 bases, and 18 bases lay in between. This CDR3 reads CASSLREGSREQYF. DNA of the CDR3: TGTGCCAGCAGCCTAAGAGAGGGGAGTCGTGAGCAGTACTTC.